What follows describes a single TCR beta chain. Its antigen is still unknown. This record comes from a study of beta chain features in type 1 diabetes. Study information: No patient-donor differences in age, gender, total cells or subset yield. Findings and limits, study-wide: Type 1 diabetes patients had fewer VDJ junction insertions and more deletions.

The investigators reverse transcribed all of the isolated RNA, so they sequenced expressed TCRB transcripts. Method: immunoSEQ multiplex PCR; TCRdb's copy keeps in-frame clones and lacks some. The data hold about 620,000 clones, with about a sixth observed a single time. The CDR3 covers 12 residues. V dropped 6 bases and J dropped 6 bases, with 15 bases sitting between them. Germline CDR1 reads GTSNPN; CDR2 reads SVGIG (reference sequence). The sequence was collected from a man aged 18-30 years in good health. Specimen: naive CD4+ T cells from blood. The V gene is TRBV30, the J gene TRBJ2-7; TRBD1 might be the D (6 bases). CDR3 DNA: TGTGCCTGCTCAGGGGTCCGGACCGAGCAGTACTTC. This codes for CACSGVRTEQYF.